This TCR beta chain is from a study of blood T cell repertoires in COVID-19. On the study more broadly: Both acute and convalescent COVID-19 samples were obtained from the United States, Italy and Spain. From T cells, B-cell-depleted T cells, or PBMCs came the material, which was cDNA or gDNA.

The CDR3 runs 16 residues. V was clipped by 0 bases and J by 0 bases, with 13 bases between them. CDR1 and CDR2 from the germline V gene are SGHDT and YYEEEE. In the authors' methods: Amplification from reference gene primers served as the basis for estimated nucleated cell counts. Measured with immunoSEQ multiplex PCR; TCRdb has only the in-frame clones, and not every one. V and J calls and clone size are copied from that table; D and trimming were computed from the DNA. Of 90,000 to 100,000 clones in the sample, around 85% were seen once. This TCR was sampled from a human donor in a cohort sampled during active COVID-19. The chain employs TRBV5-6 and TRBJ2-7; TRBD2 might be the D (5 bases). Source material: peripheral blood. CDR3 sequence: CASSLVEGTSSYEQYF. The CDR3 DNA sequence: TGTGCCAGCAGCTTGGTCGAGGGCACGAGCTCCTACGAGCAGTACTTC.